The rows below give T cell receptor beta chains drawn from one sample of a study of blood T cell repertoires in COVID-19. Here immunoSEQ multiplex PCR was the method, and the copy in TCRdb shows in-frame clones only, minus some. The sample has approximately 200,000 clones, around nine tenths seen once; the top ten hold roughly 6.4%. The sequenced material came from peripheral blood. Receptors were obtained from a man in his sixties who had recovered from COVID-19. The CDR3 runs from the conserved cysteine through the conserved F or W. A D gene is named only where the DNA matches it firmly. Clone size is shown for a subset of rows, as once, few, many or a class of expanded clone.

TRBV24-1	TRBJ2-7	TRBD2	NA	CATCLRLAGASSYEQYF	TGTGCCACCTGCCTTAGGCTAGCGGGGGCTTCATCCTACGAGCAGTACTTC
TRBV9	TRBJ1-5	NA	few	CASSERGYSNQPQHF	TGTGCCAGCAGCGAAAGGGGATATAGCAATCAGCCCCAGCATTTT
TRBV19	TRBJ2-3	NA	NA	CASSIGQGTDTQYF	TGTGCCAGTAGTATTGGGCAGGGGACAGATACGCAGTATTTT
TRBV29-1	TRBJ2-7	NA	NA	CSVVFRGHEQYF	TGCAGCGTTGTTTTTAGGGGCCACGAGCAGTACTTC
TRBV4-2	TRBJ2-7	NA	NA	CASSPDGGAEQYF	TGTGCCAGCAGCCCGGATGGGGGGGCCGAGCAGTACTTC
TRBV5-1	TRBJ2-1	TRBD2	NA	CASSHGTSGIEQFF	TGCGCCAGCAGCCACGGGACTAGCGGGATTGAGCAGTTCTTC
TRBV11-3	TRBJ2-1	TRBD2	NA	CASSRGLLAGGPIHNEQFF	TGTGCCAGCTCCCGGGGACTACTAGCGGGGGGGCCTATCCACAATGAGCAGTTCTTC
TRBV19	TRBJ2-2	NA	NA	CASSKQGSGELFF	TGTGCCAGTAGTAAACAGGGCTCCGGGGAGCTGTTTTTT
TRBV6-1	TRBJ1-1	NA	NA	CASSQLPGHNTEAFF	TGTGCCAGCAGTCAGCTACCGGGACATAACACTGAAGCTTTCTTT
TRBV15	TRBJ1-1	NA	NA	CATSTGQLLNTEAFF	TGTGCCACCAGCACAGGACAGCTGCTCAACACTGAAGCTTTCTTT
TRBV19	TRBJ2-2	TRBD2	NA	CASTPGGGKELTGELFF	TGTGCCAGTACCCCGGGGGGAGGGAAGGAGCTCACCGGGGAGCTGTTTTTT
TRBV11-2	TRBJ1-5	NA	NA	CASSLVPNQPQHF	TGTGCCAGCAGCTTAGTTCCGAATCAGCCCCAGCATTTT
TRBV6-5	TRBJ2-2	NA	NA	CASSLLLVTGELFF	TGTGCCAGCAGCCTCCTTCTTGTCACCGGGGAGCTGTTTTTT
TRBV7-7	TRBJ2-2	NA	NA	CASSPPRQPNTGELFF	TGTGCCAGCAGCCCTCCGAGACAGCCGAACACCGGGGAGCTGTTTTTT
TRBV3-1/TRBV3-2	TRBJ2-5	NA	NA	CASSQDSRQETQYF	TGTGCCAGCAGCCAAGATTCTAGACAAGAGACCCAGTACTTC
TRBV19	TRBJ1-1	NA	NA	CASSDFDRPVSTEAFF	TGTGCCAGTAGTGACTTTGACAGGCCCGTAAGCACTGAAGCTTTCTTT
TRBV7-9	TRBJ2-4	TRBD1	few	CASSSAQGVVLQYF	TGTGCCAGCAGCTCAGCACAGGGGGTGGTTCTTCAGTACTTC
TRBV19	TRBJ2-4	TRBD2	NA	CASPPPGGNIQYF	TGTGCCAGTCCCCCCCCGGGGGGAAACATTCAGTACTTC
TRBV7-2	TRBJ2-1	TRBD2	NA	CASSLLAGGLNEQFF	TGTGCCAGCAGCTTATTGGCGGGGGGGCTTAATGAGCAGTTCTTC
TRBV5-1	TRBJ2-1	TRBD2	NA	CASSLGTSAEFNEQFF	TGCGCCAGCAGCTTGGGGACTAGCGCCGAATTCAATGAGCAGTTCTTC
TRBV28	TRBJ1-6	NA	NA	CASSLAGWGPSLHF	TGTGCCAGCAGTTTAGCAGGGTGGGGTCCGTCCCTCCACTTT
TRBV21-1	TRBJ2-5	NA	NA	CASSKRNRRSLKETQYF	TGTGCCAGCAGCAAAAGGAACAGGCGCTCCCTTAAAGAGACCCAGTACTTC
TRBV7-3	TRBJ2-7	TRBD2	NA	CASKTSPNAYEQYF	TGTGCCAGCAAGACTAGCCCAAACGCCTACGAGCAGTACTTC
TRBV2	TRBJ2-6	NA	NA	CASSEAGASGANVLTF	TGTGCCAGCAGTGAAGCGGGAGCTTCTGGGGCCAACGTCCTGACTTTC
TRBV19	TRBJ2-7	TRBD1	NA	CASLWQETGSNPGPNDYEQYF	TGTGCCAGTCTTTGGCAGGAGACAGGGTCGAACCCCGGCCCCAATGACTACGAGCAGTACTTC
TRBV5-1	TRBJ1-2	NA	few	CASSPPRAGGYTF	TGCGCCAGCAGCCCGCCACGGGCGGGAGGCTACACCTTC
TRBV10-3	TRBJ1-1	TRBD1	NA	CAISRDQGANTEAFF	TGTGCCATCAGCCGTGATCAGGGGGCGAACACTGAAGCTTTCTTT
TRBV5-1	TRBJ2-5	NA	NA	CASSWGEFGTQYF	TGCGCCAGCAGCTGGGGCGAATTCGGGACCCAGTACTTC
TRBV9	TRBJ2-2	NA	NA	CASSGQANTGELFF	TGTGCCAGCAGCGGGCAAGCGAACACCGGGGAGCTGTTTTTT
TRBV19	TRBJ1-1	NA	NA	CASSPLGSNREAFF	TGTGCCAGTAGCCCTTTGGGATCAAACAGGGAGGCTTTCTTT
TRBV2	TRBJ1-1	TRBD1	NA	CASSGQGAVTEAFF	TGTGCCAGCAGTGGACAGGGGGCGGTCACTGAAGCTTTCTTT
TRBV5-1	TRBJ2-7	TRBD1	NA	CASSLGQGWDEQYF	TGCGCCAGCAGCCTTGGACAGGGTTGGGACGAGCAGTACTTC
TRBV29-1	TRBJ2-1	NA	NA	CSVQPGLSVGEQFF	TGCAGCGTGCAACCGGGACTGTCCGTCGGTGAGCAGTTCTTC
TRBV3-1/TRBV3-2	TRBJ1-2	NA	NA	CASSPLGGYGYTF	TGTGCCAGCAGCCCCTTGGGGGGCTATGGCTACACCTTC
TRBV27	TRBJ2-5	NA	NA	CASSSGVWETQYF	TGTGCCAGCAGTTCCGGGGTCTGGGAGACCCAGTACTTC
TRBV7-6	TRBJ2-1	NA	NA	CASSLVHRSTYNEQFF	TGTGCCAGCAGCTTAGTCCATCGTTCTACCTACAATGAGCAGTTCTTC
TRBV5-1	TRBJ2-5	NA	NA	CASSSRINQETQYF	TGCGCCAGCAGCTCGCGTATTAACCAAGAGACCCAGTACTTC
TRBV7-8	TRBJ1-1	NA	NA	CASSLLASSGTEAFF	TGTGCCAGCAGCTTATTGGCGTCATCGGGCACTGAAGCTTTCTTT
TRBV6-1	TRBJ2-1	NA	NA	CAGKGSLYNEQFF	TGTGCCGGGAAGGGGTCCCTTTACAATGAGCAGTTCTTC
TRBV6-5	TRBJ2-7	NA	few	CASNGAGSYEQYF	TGTGCCAGCAATGGGGCAGGTTCGTACGAGCAGTACTTC
TRBV6-5	TRBJ2-7	TRBD1	NA	CASTRAGGNEQYF	TGTGCCAGCACCCGGGCAGGGGGAAACGAGCAGTACTTC
TRBV6-5	TRBJ2-7	TRBD2	NA	CASNARSGASYEQYF	TGTGCCAGCAACGCCCGGAGCGGGGCCTCCTACGAGCAGTACTTC
TRBV27	TRBJ1-2	NA	NA	CASSPQGYGYTF	TGTGCCAGCAGCCCCCAGGGCTATGGCTACACCTTC
TRBV4-3	TRBJ1-3	NA	once	CASSQDSGKGGNTIYF	TGCGCCAGCAGCCAAGATTCAGGGAAGGGGGGAAACACCATATATTTT
TRBV5-1	TRBJ2-5	TRBD2	NA	CASKASGKAQETQYF	TGCGCCAGCAAGGCTAGCGGAAAGGCGCAAGAGACCCAGTACTTC
TRBV6-2/TRBV6-3	TRBJ1-5	NA	NA	CASSYFSRGNQPQHF	TGTGCCAGCAGTTACTTCTCCAGGGGCAATCAGCCCCAGCATTTT
TRBV11-1	TRBJ2-7	TRBD1	NA	CASCRDRNPSYEQYF	TGTGCCAGCTGCCGGGACAGGAATCCATCCTACGAGCAGTACTTC
TRBV7-2	TRBJ2-1	TRBD2	NA	CASSLSGVGEQFF	TGTGCCAGCAGCCTTAGCGGGGTGGGTGAGCAGTTCTTC
TRBV6-5	TRBJ2-2	TRBD1	NA	CASITPGQGSGELFF	TGTGCCAGCATAACCCCGGGACAGGGGTCCGGGGAGCTGTTTTTT
TRBV27	TRBJ1-1	NA	once	CASSPTGLPKNTEAFF	TGTGCCAGCAGTCCTACAGGGCTCCCGAAGAACACTGAAGCTTTCTTT
TRBV2	TRBJ1-5	NA	NA	CASLKGPGLDQPQHF	TGTGCCAGCTTGAAGGGGCCCGGGTTAGATCAGCCCCAGCATTTT
TRBV7-9	TRBJ2-2	TRBD2	NA	CASSRSGSSLTGELFF	TGTGCCAGCAGCAGAAGCGGGAGTTCCTTAACCGGGGAGCTGTTTTTT